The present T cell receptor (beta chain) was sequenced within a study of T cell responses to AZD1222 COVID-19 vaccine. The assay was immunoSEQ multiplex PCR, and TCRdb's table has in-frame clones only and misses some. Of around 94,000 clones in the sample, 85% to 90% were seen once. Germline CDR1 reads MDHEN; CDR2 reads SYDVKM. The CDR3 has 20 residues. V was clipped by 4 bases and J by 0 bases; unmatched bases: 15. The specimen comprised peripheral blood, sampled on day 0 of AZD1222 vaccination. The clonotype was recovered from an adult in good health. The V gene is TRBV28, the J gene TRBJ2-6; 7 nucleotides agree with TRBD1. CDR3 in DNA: TGTGCCAGCAGTTCGTACATGACCGGGACAGTGGGCTCTGGGGCCAACGTCCTGACTTTC. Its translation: CASSSYMTGTVGSGANVLTF.